This is a list of T cell receptor beta chains from one sample in a study of cytomegalovirus exposure and HLA in healthy donors. The assay was immunoSEQ multiplex PCR, and TCRdb's table has in-frame clones only and misses some. The sample includes fewer than 90,000 clones, around 76% of them seen just once. Sequenced sample: PBMCs. The receptor set was obtained from a man aged 25-45 years in good health and CMV-seropositive. The CDR3 runs from the conserved cysteine through the conserved F or W. The D gene is left open where the match is weak. Clone sizes are given selectively: once, few, many, or a class where the clone is expanded.

J,V,size,D,CDR3,DNA
TRBJ2-2,TRBV7-9,-,-,CASRDRDGSGELFF,TGTGCCAGCAGGGACAGAGATGGATCCGGGGAGCTGTTTTTT
TRBJ1-5,TRBV21-1,few,-,CASSHTGLGQPQHF,TGTGCCAGCAGCCACACAGGGTTGGGTCAGCCCCAGCATTTT
TRBJ1-1,TRBV6-1,medium-sized,TRBD1,CASSELSGGLNTEAFF,TGTGCCAGCAGTGAGCTATCAGGGGGCTTGAACACTGAAGCTTTCTTT
TRBJ1-3,TRBV28,few,-,CASSRGSGNTIYF,TGTGCCAGCAGCAGGGGCTCTGGAAACACCATATATTTT
TRBJ1-2,TRBV30,once,-,CAWSLNYGYTF,TGTGCCTGGAGCCTTAACTATGGCTACACCTTC
TRBJ1-4,TRBV30,-,-,CAWSVPGVGEKLFF,TGTGCCTGGAGTGTACCAGGGGTGGGTGAAAAACTGTTTTTT
TRBJ2-7,TRBV13,-,-,CASSSSGDSYEQYF,TGTGCCAGCAGCTCCTCAGGGGACTCCTACGAGCAGTACTTC
TRBJ1-5,TRBV6-5,-,-,CASSLSRGGDQPQHF,TGTGCCAGCAGTCTGAGTCGGGGGGGCGATCAGCCCCAGCATTTT
TRBJ1-5,TRBV18,-,-,CASSPAQGQPQHF,TGTGCCAGCTCACCGGCGCAGGGTCAGCCCCAGCATTTT
TRBJ1-3,TRBV30,-,TRBD1,CAWMDRVPGNTIYF,TGTGCCTGGATGGACAGGGTTCCTGGAAACACCATATATTTT
TRBJ1-1,TRBV6-6,-,-,CASSLQATEAFF,TGTGCCAGCAGTTTACAGGCAACTGAAGCTTTCTTT
TRBJ2-5,TRBV9,-,TRBD2,CASNTPGLAGGRETQYF,TGTGCCAGCAACACCCCGGGACTAGCGGGGGGGCGAGAGACCCAGTACTTC
TRBJ2-2,TRBV18,-,TRBD1,CASSPGQGADTGELFF,TGTGCCAGCTCACCCGGACAGGGGGCCGACACCGGGGAGCTGTTTTTT
TRBJ2-5,TRBV10-3,few,-,CAIRAADMFQETQYF,TGTGCCATCAGGGCTGCGGACATGTTCCAAGAGACCCAGTACTTC
TRBJ2-7,TRBV6-1,-,-,CASGRAGEYEQYF,TGTGCCAGCGGAAGGGCAGGGGAGTACGAGCAGTACTTC
TRBJ2-7,TRBV28,-,-,CASGGRRGTYEQYF,TGTGCCAGCGGAGGAAGACGGGGAACCTACGAGCAGTACTTC
TRBJ2-1,TRBV9,-,TRBD2,CASSLTSGATYNEQFF,TGTGCCAGCAGCTTGACTAGCGGGGCCACCTACAATGAGCAGTTCTTC
TRBJ2-7,TRBV20-1,few,-,CSASGSYEQYF,TGCAGTGCTAGTGGCAGCTACGAGCAGTACTTC
TRBJ1-6,TRBV23-1,-,-,CASRRTGSSYNSPLHF,TGCGCCAGCAGACGTACGGGGAGCTCCTATAATTCACCCCTCCACTTT
TRBJ2-7,TRBV19,-,TRBD1,CASSSAGGYEQYF,TGTGCCAGTAGTAGTGCAGGGGGCTACGAGCAGTACTTC
TRBJ2-2,TRBV30,-,TRBD1,CACLQGAQQYTGELFF,TGTGCCTGTTTACAGGGGGCCCAACAATACACCGGGGAGCTGTTTTTT
TRBJ2-1,TRBV25-1,-,TRBD1,CASSEYQGAGNEQFF,TGTGCCAGCAGTGAATACCAGGGGGCTGGCAATGAGCAGTTCTTC
TRBJ2-4,TRBV6-5,many,-,CASSYFGELAKNIQYF,TGTGCCAGCAGTTATTTCGGGGAACTAGCCAAAAACATTCAGTACTTC
TRBJ1-3,TRBV9,-,-,CASSVEDYSGNTIYF,TGTGCCAGCAGCGTCGAGGATTATTCCGGAAACACCATATATTTT
TRBJ2-7,TRBV5-1,-,TRBD1,CASSLNTGTGVRYEQYF,TGCGCCAGCAGTCTTAATACCGGGACAGGGGTGAGGTACGAGCAGTACTTC
TRBJ2-2,TRBV5-1,-,-,CASSFGSDSTGELFF,TGCGCCAGCAGCTTTGGTTCGGACAGCACCGGGGAGCTGTTTTTT
TRBJ2-7,TRBV7-3,few,TRBD1,CASSLDRDLRYEQYF,TGTGCCAGCAGCTTGGACAGGGACCTCCGCTACGAGCAGTACTTC
TRBJ2-3,TRBV30,few,-,CAWSGDFPDTQYF,TGTGCCTGGAGTGGGGACTTCCCAGATACGCAGTATTTT
TRBJ2-6,TRBV5-1,-,-,CASSPAGAPTGLGANVLTF,TGCGCCAGCAGCCCCGCGGGGGCACCGACCGGTCTCGGGGCCAACGTCCTGACTTTC
TRBJ1-5,TRBV6-1,-,-,CASSPRSYSNQPQHF,TGTGCCAGCAGCCCCCGGAGTTATAGCAATCAGCCCCAGCATTTT
TRBJ1-5,TRBV28,-,TRBD1,CASSATQGRIYSNQPQHF,TGTGCCAGCAGTGCAACACAGGGGCGGATTTATAGCAATCAGCCCCAGCATTTT
TRBJ2-7,TRBV19,-,-,CASSMREGPTYEQYF,TGTGCCAGTAGTATGAGGGAAGGACCAACCTACGAGCAGTACTTC
TRBJ2-1,TRBV6-5,few,TRBD2,CASSYGGGGANEQFF,TGTGCCAGCAGTTATGGGGGCGGGGGGGCAAATGAGCAGTTCTTC
TRBJ2-4,TRBV7-9,-,-,CASTQGGVAKNIQYF,TGTGCCAGCACCCAAGGGGGGGTAGCCAAAAACATTCAGTACTTC
TRBJ1-5,TRBV4-3,-,-,CASSQQASNQPQHF,TGCGCCAGCAGCCAACAGGCTAGCAATCAGCCCCAGCATTTT
TRBJ2-2,TRBV6-4,once,-,CASSYAGELFF,TGTGCCAGCAGTTATGCCGGGGAGCTGTTTTTT
TRBJ2-1,TRBV27,-,TRBD1,CASSLSTGQLPYNEQFF,TGTGCCAGCAGTTTATCGACGGGACAGTTACCCTACAATGAGCAGTTCTTC
TRBJ1-2,TRBV18,-,TRBD1,CASSPTGTAYGYTF,TGTGCCAGCTCACCGACCGGGACAGCATATGGCTACACCTTC
TRBJ2-3,TRBV28,-,TRBD2,CASSFSSGAPTDTQYF,TGTGCCAGCAGTTTTAGTAGCGGGGCCCCCACAGATACGCAGTATTTT
TRBJ1-2,TRBV2,-,-,CARRTVRDGYGYTF,TGTGCCAGGAGGACAGTCCGGGATGGCTATGGCTACACCTTC
TRBJ2-2,TRBV11-2,-,-,CASSLERAGELFF,TGTGCCAGCAGCTTAGAACGGGCCGGGGAGCTGTTTTTT
TRBJ2-5,TRBV9,-,TRBD2,CASSVDGTRYQETQYF,TGTGCCAGCAGCGTAGACGGGACTAGGTACCAAGAGACCCAGTACTTC
TRBJ2-5,TRBV7-2,-,-,CASSLGGGETQYF,TGTGCCAGCAGCTTAGGGGGGGGCGAGACCCAGTACTTC
TRBJ2-5,TRBV4-1,-,TRBD1,CASSQARGQGQETQYF,TGCGCCAGCAGCCAGGCGCGTGGACAGGGGCAAGAGACCCAGTACTTC
TRBJ2-7,TRBV18,once,TRBD2,CASSPTSGGSYEQYF,TGTGCCAGCTCACCCACTAGCGGGGGCTCCTACGAGCAGTACTTC
TRBJ2-7,TRBV6-7,-,-,CASSYSPLGGERYEQYF,TGTGCCAGCAGTTACTCTCCCCTGGGCGGGGAACGATACGAGCAGTACTTC
TRBJ2-7,TRBV6-5,-,-,CASSYKRSSYEQYF,TGTGCCAGCAGTTATAAACGGAGCTCCTACGAGCAGTACTTC
TRBJ2-1,TRBV11-2,-,TRBD1,CASTRLETGATGEQFF,TGTGCCAGCACCCGTTTGGAGACAGGGGCGACTGGGGAGCAGTTCTTC
TRBJ1-4,TRBV9,-,TRBD1,CASSTPDRGGKEKLFF,TGTGCCAGCAGCACCCCCGACAGGGGCGGGAAGGAAAAACTGTTTTTT
TRBJ1-3,TRBV4-1,once,-,CASSQGLGGQSHSGNTIYF,TGCGCCAGCAGCCAAGGTTTGGGTGGACAATCGCACTCTGGAAACACCATATATTTT
TRBJ1-1,TRBV29-1,-,-,CSVPGPGAEAFF,TGCAGCGTCCCGGGCCCGGGAGCTGAAGCTTTCTTT
TRBJ1-1,TRBV2,-,-,CASSARGASNTEAFF,TGTGCCAGCAGTGCCCGCGGGGCATCGAACACTGAAGCTTTCTTT
TRBJ2-1,TRBV18,-,TRBD2,CASSLQTSGGYNEQFF,TGTGCCAGCTCACTGCAGACTAGCGGGGGATACAATGAGCAGTTCTTC
TRBJ1-1,TRBV29-1,-,-,CSAWRGATEAFF,TGCAGCGCCTGGCGGGGGGCCACTGAAGCTTTCTTT
TRBJ2-3,TRBV7-3,-,TRBD2,CASSLAGGTDTQYF,TGTGCCAGCAGCTTAGCGGGGGGAACAGATACGCAGTATTTT
TRBJ2-3,TRBV27,-,TRBD2,CASSLIGGGEADTQYF,TGTGCCAGCAGTCTGATCGGGGGAGGGGAGGCAGATACGCAGTATTTT
TRBJ2-3,TRBV7-3,-,-,CASRQGRSTDTQYF,TGTGCCAGCAGACAGGGACGGAGCACAGATACGCAGTATTTT
TRBJ2-3,TRBV2,-,TRBD1,CASSQQGFNTDTQYF,TGTGCCAGCAGTCAACAGGGGTTTAATACAGATACGCAGTATTTT
TRBJ2-5,TRBV5-4,-,TRBD2,CASSSGGRETQYF,TGTGCCAGCAGCTCGGGGGGGCGAGAGACCCAGTACTTC